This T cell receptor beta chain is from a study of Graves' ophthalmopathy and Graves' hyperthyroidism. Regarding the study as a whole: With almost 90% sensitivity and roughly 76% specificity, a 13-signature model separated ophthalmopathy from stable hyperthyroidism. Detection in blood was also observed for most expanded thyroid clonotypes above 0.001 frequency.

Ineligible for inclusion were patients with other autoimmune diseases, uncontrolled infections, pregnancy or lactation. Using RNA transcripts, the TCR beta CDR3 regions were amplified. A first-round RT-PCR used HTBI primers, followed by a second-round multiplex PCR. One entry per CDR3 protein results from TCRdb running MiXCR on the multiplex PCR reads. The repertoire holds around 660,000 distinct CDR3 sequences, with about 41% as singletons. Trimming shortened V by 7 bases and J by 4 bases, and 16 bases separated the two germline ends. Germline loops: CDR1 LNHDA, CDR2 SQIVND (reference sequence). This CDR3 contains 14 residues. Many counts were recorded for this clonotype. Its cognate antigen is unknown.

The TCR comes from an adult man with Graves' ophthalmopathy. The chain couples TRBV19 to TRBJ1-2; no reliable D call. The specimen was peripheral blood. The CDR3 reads CASIDRPGSYGYTF. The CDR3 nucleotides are TGTGCCAGTATAGACCGCCCGGGGAGCTATGGCTACACCTTC.